This TCR beta chain appears in the sequencing data of a study of T-cell reconstitution after alpha-beta-depleted transplantation in children. This clonotype has a count of ten or more. What it binds is unknown. The CDR3 sequence is 14 residues long. V was pared by 3 bases and J by 1 base, with 9 bases between. A TCRbeta library incorporating unique molecular identifiers was prepared. MiXCR, run by TCRdb on the PCR reads, gives a single entry per CDR3 protein. The sample yields about 510,000 distinct CDR3 sequences, around 10% seen once. The study, taken as a whole, reports: Some patients owed their high day-60 TCRbeta diversity to surviving recipient T cells and thymic progenitors.

The sequenced sample was PBMCs, mostly from graft donor cells, obtained 180 days after TCRalphabeta/CD19-depleted stem cell transplant. The chain couples TRBV12-3 or TRBV12-4 to TRBJ1-1; D is undetermined. The sequence was obtained from a female patient aged 2-15 years who had a stem cell transplant for aplastic anemia, so the T cells may come from the graft donor. CDR3 nucleotides: TGTGCCAGCAGTTTGAGTCGGCGGAACACTGAAGCTTTCTTT. Translating gives CASSLSRRNTEAFF.